This T cell receptor beta chain was captured in a study of PD-L1 blockade in urothelial cancer. About the research overall: Blood drawn 3 weeks (second dose) and 6 weeks after treatment start was analyzed. Blood samples contained a median about 150,000 T cells.

With regard to this clone: Antigen specificity is unknown.

The study, taken as a whole, reports: Tumor-associated clones in the blood of durable-benefit patients grew more at 3 weeks.

The data were produced by immunoSEQ multiplex PCR, yet TCRdb's version contains in-frame clones alone and is incomplete. The table lists about 110,000 clones, 70% to 90% of them singletons. Sample: PBMCs, taken around atezolizumab (anti-PD-L1) treatment. This sequence originates from a man between 50 and 59 years old with urothelial cancer.

The CDR3 sequence: CASSDQTAYEQYF. The CDR3, as DNA: TGTGCCAGCAGTGATCAGACAGCCTACGAGCAGTACTTC. The chain has TRBV6-1 and TRBJ2-7; a possible D gene is TRBD1 (5 bases). The V gene lost 3 bases and the J gene lost 2 bases, with 8 bases spanning the gap. Germline lookup yields CDR1 MNHNS and CDR2 SASEGT. This CDR3 has 13 amino acids.